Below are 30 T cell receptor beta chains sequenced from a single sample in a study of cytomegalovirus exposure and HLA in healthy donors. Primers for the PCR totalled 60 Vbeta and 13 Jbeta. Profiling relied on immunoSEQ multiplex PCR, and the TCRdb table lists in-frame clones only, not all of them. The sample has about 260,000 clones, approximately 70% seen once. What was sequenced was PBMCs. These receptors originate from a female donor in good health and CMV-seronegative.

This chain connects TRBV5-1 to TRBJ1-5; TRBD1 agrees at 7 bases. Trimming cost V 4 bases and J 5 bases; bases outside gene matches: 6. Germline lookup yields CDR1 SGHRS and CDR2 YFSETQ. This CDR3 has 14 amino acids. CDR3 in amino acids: CASSPGQEDQPQHF. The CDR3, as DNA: TGCGCCAGCAGCCCCGGACAGGAGGATCAGCCCCAGCATTTT.

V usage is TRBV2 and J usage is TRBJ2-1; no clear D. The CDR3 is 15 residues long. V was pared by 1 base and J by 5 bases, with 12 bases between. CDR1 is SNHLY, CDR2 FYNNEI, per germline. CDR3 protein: CASSEEASRNNEQFF. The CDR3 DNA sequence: TGTGCCAGCAGTGAAGAGGCCTCCAGGAACAATGAGCAGTTCTTC. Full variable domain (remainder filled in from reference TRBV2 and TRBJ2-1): EPEVTQTPSHQVTQMGQEVILRCVPISNHLYFYWYRQILGQKVEFLVSFYNNEISEKSEIFDDQFSVERPDGSNFTLKIRSTKLEDSAMYFCASSEEASRNNEQFFGPGTRLTVL.

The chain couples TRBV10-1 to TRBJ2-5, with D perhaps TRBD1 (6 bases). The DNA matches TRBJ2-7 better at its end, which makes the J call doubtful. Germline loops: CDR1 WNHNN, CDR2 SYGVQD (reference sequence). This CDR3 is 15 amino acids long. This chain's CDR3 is CASSEGTKDLSEQYF. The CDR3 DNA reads TGCGCCAGCTCAGAGGGGACAAAGGACCTCTCCGAGCAGTACTTC.

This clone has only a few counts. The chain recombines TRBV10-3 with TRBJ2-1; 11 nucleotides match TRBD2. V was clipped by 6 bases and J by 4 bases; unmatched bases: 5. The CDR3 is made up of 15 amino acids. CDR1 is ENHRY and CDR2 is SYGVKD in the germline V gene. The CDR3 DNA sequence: TGTGCCATCAGCCCGGGACTAGCGGTTTACAATGAGCAGTTCTTC. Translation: CAISPGLAVYNEQFF.

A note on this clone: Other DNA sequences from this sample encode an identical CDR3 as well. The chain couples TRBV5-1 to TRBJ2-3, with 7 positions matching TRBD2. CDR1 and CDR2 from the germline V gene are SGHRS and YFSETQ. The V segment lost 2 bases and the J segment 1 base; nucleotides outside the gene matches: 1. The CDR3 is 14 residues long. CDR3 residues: CASSFLAGTDTQYF. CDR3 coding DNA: TGCGCCAGCAGCTTTCTAGCGGGCACAGATACGCAGTATTTT.

CDR3: CASSKTGIQYF. The CDR3 nucleotides are TGTGCCAGCAGTAAAACAGGGATTCAGTACTTC. The chain couples TRBV6-1 to TRBJ2-4; possible D gene TRBD1, 6 bases. V was shortened by 5 bases and J by 10 bases, with 9 bases between the two germline ends. Germline assignment: CDR1 MNHNS and CDR2 SASEGT. The CDR3 spans 11 residues.

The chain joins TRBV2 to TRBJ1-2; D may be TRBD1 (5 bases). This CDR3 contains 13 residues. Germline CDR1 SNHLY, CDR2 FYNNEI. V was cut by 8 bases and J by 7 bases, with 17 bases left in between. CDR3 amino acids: CASGVGRVAGYTF. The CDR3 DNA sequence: TGTGCCAGCGGAGTGGGCAGGGTAGCTGGCTACACCTTC. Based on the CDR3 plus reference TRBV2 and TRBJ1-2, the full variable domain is EPEVTQTPSHQVTQMGQEVILRCVPISNHLYFYWYRQILGQKVEFLVSFYNNEISEKSEIFDDQFSVERPDGSNFTLKIRSTKLEDSAMYFCASGVGRVAGYTFGSGTRLTVV.

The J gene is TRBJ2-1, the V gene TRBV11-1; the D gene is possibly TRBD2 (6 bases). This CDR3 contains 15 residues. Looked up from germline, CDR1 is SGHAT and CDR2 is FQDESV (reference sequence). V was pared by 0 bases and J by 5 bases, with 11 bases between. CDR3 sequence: CASSLAGGANNEQFF. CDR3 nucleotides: TGTGCCAGCAGCTTAGCGGGAGGAGCCAACAATGAGCAGTTCTTC.

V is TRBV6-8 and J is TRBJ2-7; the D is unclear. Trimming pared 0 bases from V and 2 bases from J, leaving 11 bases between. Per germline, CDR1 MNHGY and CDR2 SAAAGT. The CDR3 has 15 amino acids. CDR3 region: CASSYSAVQAYEQYF. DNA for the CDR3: TGTGCCAGCAGTTACTCGGCAGTCCAGGCCTACGAGCAGTACTTC.

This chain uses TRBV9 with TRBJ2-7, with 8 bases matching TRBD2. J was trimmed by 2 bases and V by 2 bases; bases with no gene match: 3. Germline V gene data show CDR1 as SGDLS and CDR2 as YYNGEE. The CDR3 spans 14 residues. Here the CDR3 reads CASSVGAGAYEQYF. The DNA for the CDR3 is TGTGCCAGCAGCGTCGGAGCGGGGGCCTACGAGCAGTACTTC.

The CDR3 DNA sequence: TGTGCCAGCAGCTTAGAGGCGGGAAAAGGGGCCGGGGAGCTGTTTTTT. Translating gives CASSLEAGKGAGELFF. The chain recombines TRBV11-3 with TRBJ2-2, with D perhaps matching TRBD2 (6 bases). This CDR3 has 16 amino acids. Per germline, CDR1 SGHNT and CDR2 YENEEA. The V and J ends lost 0 bases and 6 bases respectively, with 14 bases between them.

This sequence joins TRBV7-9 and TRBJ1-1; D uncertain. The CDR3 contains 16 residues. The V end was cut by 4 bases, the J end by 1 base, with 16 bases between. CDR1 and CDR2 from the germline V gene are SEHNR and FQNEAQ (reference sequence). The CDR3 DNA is TGTGCCAGCAGCTATAGCTACAAAGACCCGAACACTGAAGCTTTCTTT. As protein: CASSYSYKDPNTEAFF. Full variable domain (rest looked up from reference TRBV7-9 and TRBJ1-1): DTGVSQNPRHKITKRGQNVTFRCDPISEHNRLYWYRQTLGQGPEFLTYFQNEAQLEKSRLLSDRFSAERPKGSFSTLEIQRTEQGDSAMYLCASSYSYKDPNTEAFFGQGTRLTVV.

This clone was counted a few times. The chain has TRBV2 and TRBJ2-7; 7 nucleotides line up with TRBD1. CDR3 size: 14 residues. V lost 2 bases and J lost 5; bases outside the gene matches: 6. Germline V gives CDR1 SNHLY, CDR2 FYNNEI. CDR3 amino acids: CASSEQQGLHEQYF. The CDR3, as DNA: TGTGCCAGCAGTGAACAACAGGGGTTACACGAGCAGTACTTC. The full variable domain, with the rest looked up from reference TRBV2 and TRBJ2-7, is EPEVTQTPSHQVTQMGQEVILRCVPISNHLYFYWYRQILGQKVEFLVSFYNNEISEKSEIFDDQFSVERPDGSNFTLKIRSTKLEDSAMYFCASSEQQGLHEQYFGPGTRLTVT.

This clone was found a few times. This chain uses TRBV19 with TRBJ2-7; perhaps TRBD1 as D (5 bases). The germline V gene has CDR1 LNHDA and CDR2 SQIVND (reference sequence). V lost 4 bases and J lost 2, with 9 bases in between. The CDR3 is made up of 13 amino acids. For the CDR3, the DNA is TGTGCCAGTAGTAGGGGCAGGACCTACGAGCAGTACTTC. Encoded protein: CASSRGRTYEQYF.

This CDR3 reads CASSPDDRYGTQYF. DNA of the CDR3: TGTGCCAGCAGTCCCGATGACAGGTACGGGACCCAGTACTTC. This chain connects TRBV6-1 to TRBJ2-5, with a tentative D call TRBD1 (6 bases). Germline loops: CDR1 MNHNS, CDR2 SASEGT. V was clipped by 5 bases and J by 7 bases, with 17 bases between them. This CDR3 has 14 residues.

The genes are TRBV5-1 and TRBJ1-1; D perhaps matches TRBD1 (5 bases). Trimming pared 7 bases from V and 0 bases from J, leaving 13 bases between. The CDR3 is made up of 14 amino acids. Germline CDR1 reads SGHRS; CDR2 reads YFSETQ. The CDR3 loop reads CASGEQAMNTEAFF. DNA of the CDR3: TGCGCCAGCGGTGAACAGGCGATGAACACTGAAGCTTTCTTT.

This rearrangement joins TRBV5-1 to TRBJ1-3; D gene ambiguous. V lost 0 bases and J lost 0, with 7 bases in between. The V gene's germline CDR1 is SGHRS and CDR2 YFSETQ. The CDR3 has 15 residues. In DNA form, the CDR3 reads TGCGCCAGCAGCTTGGAGTCGAGCTCTGGAAACACCATATATTTT. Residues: CASSLESSSGNTIYF. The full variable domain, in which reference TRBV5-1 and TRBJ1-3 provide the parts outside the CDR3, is KAGVTQTPRYLIKTRGQQVTLSCSPISGHRSVSWYQQTPGQGLQFLFEYFSETQRNKGNFPGRFSGRQFSNSRSEMNVSTLELGDSALYLCASSLESSSGNTIYFGEGSWLTVV.

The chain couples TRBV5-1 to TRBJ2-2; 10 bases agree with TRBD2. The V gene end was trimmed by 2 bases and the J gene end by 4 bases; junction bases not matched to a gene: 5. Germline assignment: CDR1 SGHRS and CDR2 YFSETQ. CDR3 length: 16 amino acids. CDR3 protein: CASSLTSGTGTGELFF. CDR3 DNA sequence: TGCGCCAGCAGCTTAACTAGCGGGACGGGCACCGGGGAGCTGTTTTTT.

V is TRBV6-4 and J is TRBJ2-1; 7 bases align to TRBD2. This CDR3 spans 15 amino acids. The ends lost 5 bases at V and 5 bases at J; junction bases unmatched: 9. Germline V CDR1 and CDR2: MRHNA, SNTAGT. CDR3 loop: CASSPNWEGNNEQFF. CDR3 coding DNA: TGTGCCAGCAGTCCCAACTGGGAGGGGAACAATGAGCAGTTCTTC.

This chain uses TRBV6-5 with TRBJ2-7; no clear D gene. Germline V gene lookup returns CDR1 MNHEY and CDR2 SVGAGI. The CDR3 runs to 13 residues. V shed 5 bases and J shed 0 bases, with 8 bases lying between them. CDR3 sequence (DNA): TGTGCCAGCAGTGGCAGGAACTCCTACGAGCAGTACTTC. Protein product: CASSGRNSYEQYF.

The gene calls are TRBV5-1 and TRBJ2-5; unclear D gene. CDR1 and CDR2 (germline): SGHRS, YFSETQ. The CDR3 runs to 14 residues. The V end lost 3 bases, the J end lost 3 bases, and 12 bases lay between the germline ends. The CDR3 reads CASSSGRVEETQYF. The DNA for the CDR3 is TGCGCCAGCAGCTCTGGTCGGGTTGAAGAGACCCAGTACTTC.

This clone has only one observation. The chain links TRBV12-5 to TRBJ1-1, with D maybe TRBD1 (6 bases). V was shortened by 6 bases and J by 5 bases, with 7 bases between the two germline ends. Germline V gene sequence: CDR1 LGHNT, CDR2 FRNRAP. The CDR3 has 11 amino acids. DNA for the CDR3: TGTGCTAGTGGCCAGGGGACTGAAGCTTTCTTT. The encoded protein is CASGQGTEAFF.

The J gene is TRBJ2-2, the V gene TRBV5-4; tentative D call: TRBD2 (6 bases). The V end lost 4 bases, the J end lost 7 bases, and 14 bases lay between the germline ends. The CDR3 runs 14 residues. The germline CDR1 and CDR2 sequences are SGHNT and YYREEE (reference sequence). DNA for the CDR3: TGTGCCAGCAGCAGAGGGACTTCGGGCGGGGAGCTGTTTTTT. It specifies CASSRGTSGGELFF.

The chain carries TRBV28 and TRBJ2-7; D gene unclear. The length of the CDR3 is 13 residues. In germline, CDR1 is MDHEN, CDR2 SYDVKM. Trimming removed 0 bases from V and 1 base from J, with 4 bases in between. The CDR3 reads CASSLWQSYEQYF. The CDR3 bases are TGTGCCAGCAGTTTATGGCAGTCCTACGAGCAGTACTTC.

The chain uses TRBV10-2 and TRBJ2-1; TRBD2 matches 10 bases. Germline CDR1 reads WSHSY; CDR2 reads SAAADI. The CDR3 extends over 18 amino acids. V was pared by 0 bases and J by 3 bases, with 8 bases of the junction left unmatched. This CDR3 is CASSESRIGLADYNEQFF. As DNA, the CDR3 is TGCGCCAGCAGTGAGTCGCGTATCGGACTAGCGGACTACAATGAGCAGTTCTTC.

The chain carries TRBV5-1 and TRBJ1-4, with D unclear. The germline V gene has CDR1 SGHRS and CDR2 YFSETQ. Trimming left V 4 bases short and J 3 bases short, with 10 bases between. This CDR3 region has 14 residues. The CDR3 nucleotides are TGCGCCAGCAGCCGGAGTGGGTCTAATGAAAAACTGTTTTTT. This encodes CASSRSGSNEKLFF.

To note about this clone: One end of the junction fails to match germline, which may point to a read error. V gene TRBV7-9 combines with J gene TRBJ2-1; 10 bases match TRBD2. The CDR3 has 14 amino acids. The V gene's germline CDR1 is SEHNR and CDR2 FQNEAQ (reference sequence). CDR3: CSSKRSSGSNEQFF. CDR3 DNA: TGTTCCAGCAAACGGTCTAGCGGGAGCAATGAGCAGTTCTTC.

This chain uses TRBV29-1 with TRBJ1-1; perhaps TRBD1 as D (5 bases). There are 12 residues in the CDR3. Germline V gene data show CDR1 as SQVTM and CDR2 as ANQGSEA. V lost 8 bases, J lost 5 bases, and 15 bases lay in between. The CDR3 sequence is CSLDRGLTEAFF. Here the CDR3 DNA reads TGCAGCCTGGATCGGGGGTTGACTGAAGCTTTCTTT.

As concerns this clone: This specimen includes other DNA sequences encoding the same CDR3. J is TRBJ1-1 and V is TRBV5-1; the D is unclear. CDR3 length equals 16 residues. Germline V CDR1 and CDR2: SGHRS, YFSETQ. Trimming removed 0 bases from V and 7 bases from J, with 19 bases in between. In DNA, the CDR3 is TGCGCCAGCAGCTTGGTGGGAGGAGGTTTAGGGAGTGAAGCTTTCTTT. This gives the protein CASSLVGGGLGSEAFF.

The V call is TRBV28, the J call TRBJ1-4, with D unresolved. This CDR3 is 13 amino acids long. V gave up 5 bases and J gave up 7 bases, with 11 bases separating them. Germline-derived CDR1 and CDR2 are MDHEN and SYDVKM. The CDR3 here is CASSILEAEKLFF. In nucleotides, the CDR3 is TGTGCCAGCAGTATCCTTGAGGCTGAAAAACTGTTTTTT.